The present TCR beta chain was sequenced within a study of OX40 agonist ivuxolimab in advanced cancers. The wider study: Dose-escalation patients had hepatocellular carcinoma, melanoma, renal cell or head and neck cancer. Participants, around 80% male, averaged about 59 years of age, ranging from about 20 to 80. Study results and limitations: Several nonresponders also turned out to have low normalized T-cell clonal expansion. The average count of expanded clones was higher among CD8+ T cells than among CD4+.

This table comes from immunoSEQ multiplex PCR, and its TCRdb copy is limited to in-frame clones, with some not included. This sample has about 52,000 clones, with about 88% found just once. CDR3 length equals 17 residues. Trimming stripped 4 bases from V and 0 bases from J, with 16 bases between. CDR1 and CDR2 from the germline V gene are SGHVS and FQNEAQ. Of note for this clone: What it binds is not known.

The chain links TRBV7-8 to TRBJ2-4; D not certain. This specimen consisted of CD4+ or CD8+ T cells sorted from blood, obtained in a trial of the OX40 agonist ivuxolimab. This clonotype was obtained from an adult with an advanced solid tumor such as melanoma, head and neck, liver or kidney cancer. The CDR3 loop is CASSSTTPYSAKNIQYF. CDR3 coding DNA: TGTGCCAGCAGCTCCACGACTCCATACTCAGCCAAAAACATTCAGTACTTC.